Given below is one T cell receptor beta chain in context. The antigen remains unidentified. Treatment here: 15 to 20 received Ad26.COV2.S at low or high dose, single or two shots; about 5 received placebo; per-sample allocation not given. Sample collection was performed on day 63 after the first vaccine or placebo injection. An Ad26 vector that expressed Wuhan-strain SARS-CoV-2 spike constituted the vaccine. Profiled with immunoSEQ multiplex PCR; TCRdb holds only in-frame clones, not every one. The table has 350,000 to 450,000 clones, 83% seen once. The data stem from a study of Ad26.COV2.S vaccination and SARS-CoV-2 variants. Overall study context: The trial was COV1001 and the donor's arm was Ad26.COV2.S. Ad26.COV2.S was injected intramuscularly once or twice, 56 days apart. Study results and limitations: Analyses of TCR breadth and depth may have underestimated total T cell responses.

The V end was cut by 5 bases, the J end by 0 bases, with 11 bases between. CDR3 size: 16 residues. Germline CDR1 KGHSH, CDR2 LQKENI. Sequencing used peripheral blood, obtained in a trial of Ad26.COV2.S vaccine versus placebo. The sequence was collected from a person aged 18-60 years who received the Ad26.COV2.S COVID-19 vaccine or a placebo. The chain recombines TRBV18 with TRBJ2-6, with D perhaps given as TRBD1 or TRBD2 (5 bases each). In DNA, the CDR3 is TGTGCCAGCTCAACGGGACCGGGCTCTGGGGCCAACGTCCTGACTTTC. It translates to CASSTGPGSGANVLTF.